Listed below are T cell receptor beta chains from one sample, sequenced in a study of T cell repertoires in cytomegalovirus infection. TCRdb ran MiXCR on the reads and lists one entry per CDR3 protein. Counted here are about 150,000 distinct CDR3 sequences, 20% to 30% occurring once; the ten biggest clones make up roughly 11%. Sequenced material: PBMCs. The receptor source for this set is a human donor in good health (CMV status not recorded). Some clones in this sample may be carry-over from other donors' samples. The CDR3 runs from the conserved cysteine through the conserved F or W. Each record gives: D gene, J gene, V gene, clone size, CDR3 DNA, CDR3 protein. A D gene is named only where the DNA matches it firmly. Expanded clones are given a class, and other clones once, few, many or no size at all.

d_call: TRBD1; j_call: TRBJ1-1; v_call: TRBV20-1; clone_size: NA; cdr3_nt: TGCAGTGCCAGACAGGGAGGGACTGAAGCTTTCTTT; cdr3_aa: CSARQGGTEAFF
d_call: NA; j_call: TRBJ2-5; v_call: TRBV27; clone_size: NA; cdr3_nt: TGTGCCAGCAGCCGAAGATCAGCAGAGACCCAGTACTTC; cdr3_aa: CASSRRSAETQYF
d_call: TRBD1; j_call: TRBJ2-5; v_call: TRBV11-2; clone_size: many; cdr3_nt: TGTGCCAGCAGCTCAGGACAGGGCCGGGCCCAGTACTTC; cdr3_aa: CASSSGQGRAQYF
d_call: NA; j_call: TRBJ1-1; v_call: TRBV30; clone_size: NA; cdr3_nt: TGTGCCTGGAGTCCCAGGGGTCGGACTGAAGCTTTCTTT; cdr3_aa: CAWSPRGRTEAFF
d_call: TRBD1; j_call: TRBJ2-7; v_call: TRBV7-9; clone_size: many; cdr3_nt: TGTGCCAGCAGCTTCGACCGGGACAGAGTCTACGAGCAGTACTTC; cdr3_aa: CASSFDRDRVYEQYF
d_call: NA; j_call: TRBJ1-2; v_call: TRBV28; clone_size: many; cdr3_nt: TGTGCCAGCAGTTTATGGGTAACGGATGGCTACACCTTC; cdr3_aa: CASSLWVTDGYTF
d_call: NA; j_call: TRBJ1-1; v_call: TRBV5-4; clone_size: once; cdr3_nt: TGTGCCAGCAGCGCCGGGGGATCGTCAGCTTTCTTT; cdr3_aa: CASSAGGSSAFF
d_call: TRBD1; j_call: TRBJ1-5; v_call: TRBV7-2; clone_size: NA; cdr3_nt: TGTGCCAGCAGCCCGGACAGGGGGCACGGTCAGCCCCAGCATTTT; cdr3_aa: CASSPDRGHGQPQHF
d_call: TRBD1; j_call: TRBJ1-1; v_call: TRBV7-8; clone_size: many; cdr3_nt: TGTGCCAGCAGCAATCACCGGGACAGGGACACTGAAGCTTTCTTT; cdr3_aa: CASSNHRDRDTEAFF
d_call: NA; j_call: TRBJ1-2; v_call: TRBV7-9; clone_size: few; cdr3_nt: TGTGCCAGCAGCTTAGAACAGGCATATGGCTACACCTTC; cdr3_aa: CASSLEQAYGYTF
d_call: NA; j_call: TRBJ1-4; v_call: TRBV25-1; clone_size: NA; cdr3_nt: TGTGCCGGCAGTGATTTGGGGACGAATGAAAAACTGTTTTTT; cdr3_aa: CAGSDLGTNEKLFF
d_call: NA; j_call: TRBJ1-1; v_call: TRBV7-8; clone_size: many; cdr3_nt: TGTGCCAGCAGCTTAAATGGTGGTGACACTGAAGCTTTCTTT; cdr3_aa: CASSLNGGDTEAFF
d_call: NA; j_call: TRBJ2-2; v_call: TRBV27; clone_size: NA; cdr3_nt: TGTGCCAGCAGTCTCGACCGTAGCGGCGCGAACACCGGGGAGCTGTTTTTT; cdr3_aa: CASSLDRSGANTGELFF
d_call: NA; j_call: TRBJ2-3; v_call: TRBV7-9; clone_size: NA; cdr3_nt: TGTGCCAGCAGCTTCCTAGGGACCACAGATACGCAGTATTTT; cdr3_aa: CASSFLGTTDTQYF
d_call: TRBD1; j_call: TRBJ1-2; v_call: TRBV28; clone_size: few; cdr3_nt: TGTGCCAGCAGTCCTACTCTAGGGGGCACCTATGGCTACACCTTC; cdr3_aa: CASSPTLGGTYGYTF
d_call: NA; j_call: TRBJ1-1; v_call: TRBV5-6; clone_size: NA; cdr3_nt: TGTGCCAGCAGCTTGTTGACACAGAACATTGAAGCTTTCTTT; cdr3_aa: CASSLLTQNIEAFF
d_call: NA; j_call: TRBJ2-3; v_call: TRBV6-2/TRBV6-3; clone_size: many; cdr3_nt: TGTGCCAGCAGTTCTCCGCCCACAGATACGCAGTATTTT; cdr3_aa: CASSSPPTDTQYF
d_call: NA; j_call: TRBJ2-2; v_call: TRBV10-3; clone_size: few; cdr3_nt: TGTGCCACCAGCGGCACCGGGGAGCTGTTTTTT; cdr3_aa: CATSGTGELFF
d_call: NA; j_call: TRBJ1-1; v_call: TRBV28; clone_size: many; cdr3_nt: TGTGCCAGCAGATCCCACGGTGGACACCAGGGTGAAGCTTTCTTT; cdr3_aa: CASRSHGGHQGEAFF
d_call: NA; j_call: TRBJ1-5; v_call: TRBV28; clone_size: NA; cdr3_nt: TGTGCCAGCAGTTTCTCGGGGAACAATCAGCCCCAGCATTTT; cdr3_aa: CASSFSGNNQPQHF
d_call: TRBD1; j_call: TRBJ2-1; v_call: TRBV12-3/TRBV12-4; clone_size: NA; cdr3_nt: TGTGCCAGCAGGGGGGGACAGGGGCCCTACAATGAGCAGTTCTTC; cdr3_aa: CASRGGQGPYNEQFF
d_call: NA; j_call: TRBJ2-2; v_call: TRBV6-2/TRBV6-3; clone_size: once; cdr3_nt: TGTGCCAGCAGTCGCAGCCTTAACAGGAACACCGGGGAGCTGTTTTTT; cdr3_aa: CASSRSLNRNTGELFF